This record concerns one T cell receptor beta chain sequence. The germline V gene has CDR1 SGHNT and CDR2 YENEEA. J was trimmed by 0 bases and V by 5 bases; bases with no gene match: 8. This CDR3 is 16 amino acids long. Clones were sequenced by immunoSEQ multiplex PCR, and TCRdb holds only the in-frame ones, with some missing. The repertoire consists of some 270,000 clones, with around nine tenths occurring once and the leading ten covering around 3.2%. These data come from a study of blood T cell repertoires in COVID-19. The sequenced sample consisted of PBMCs or T cells enriched from blood (not recorded which). This TCR came from a woman between 40 and 50 years old who had been exposed to COVID-19. The chain employs TRBV11-3 and TRBJ2-5; 8 bases are shared with TRBD2. DNA for the CDR3: TGTGCCAGCAGCCTTAGCTGGACTAGCAACCAAGAGACCCAGTACTTC. It encodes CASSLSWTSNQETQYF.